Following are 12 T cell receptor beta chains from one sample sequenced in a study of ipilimumab plus nivolumab after autologous stem cell transplantation. Assay used: immunoSEQ multiplex PCR; TCRdb lists only in-frame clones, some missing. The profile covers several thousand clones, with 65% to 75% appearing a single time and 28% taken by the ten largest. Sequences were derived from PBMCs, sampled in a trial of ipilimumab plus nivolumab as post-transplant consolidation. These TCRs come from a male donor with multiple myeloma.

The chain is built from TRBV6-6 and TRBJ1-2, with D tentatively TRBD1 (5 bases). The CDR3 has 13 residues. Trimming removed 2 bases at V and 4 bases at J, with 8 bases between. CDR1 is MNHNY, CDR2 SVGAGI, per germline (reference sequence). CDR3 nucleotides: TGTGCCAGCAGTTACAAGGGGCCCTATGGCTACACCTTC. This encodes CASSYKGPYGYTF.

The chain employs TRBV11-2 and TRBJ2-2, with D perhaps TRBD2 (5 bases). The V end was cut by 2 bases, the J end by 1 base, with 14 bases between. The CDR3 extends over 17 amino acids. From germline, CDR1 is SGHAT and CDR2 FQNNGV. The CDR3 sequence: CASSLRAGGKNTGELFF. The CDR3 DNA follows: TGTGCCAGCAGCTTAAGGGCAGGAGGTAAGAACACCGGGGAGCTGTTTTTT.

The chain recombines TRBV2 with TRBJ2-1; TRBD2 aligns across 7 bases. Trimming at V came to 6 bases and at J to 2 bases, leaving 13 bases not matched to a gene. The CDR3 has 17 residues. In germline, CDR1 is SNHLY, CDR2 FYNNEI. CDR3 amino acids: CASRASGTTGAYNEQFF. CDR3 coding DNA: TGTGCCAGCAGGGCTAGCGGTACCACGGGGGCCTACAATGAGCAGTTCTTC.

The V gene is TRBV19, the J gene TRBJ2-1; 12 nucleotides agree with TRBD2. V lost 3 bases and J lost 8; bases outside the gene matches: 11. Germline V gene data show CDR1 as LNHDA and CDR2 as SQIVND (reference sequence). This CDR3 region has 17 residues. CDR3 coding DNA: TGTGCCAGTAGTATTGGTCTAGCGGGGGGGCACGTAGATGAGCAGTTCTTC. It specifies CASSIGLAGGHVDEQFF.

J is TRBJ1-4 and V is TRBV6-1; D perhaps matches TRBD1 (6 bases). This CDR3 spans 15 amino acids. Between the trimmed V and J ends, which lost 3 bases and 8 bases, there was a span of 16 bases. Germline lookup yields CDR1 MNHNS and CDR2 SASEGT. CDR3 nucleotides: TGTGCCAGCAGTGAGGGGGCCACCCTCGGAGAAAAACTGTTTTTT. Translated: CASSEGATLGEKLFF.

The chain links TRBV2 to TRBJ1-1; D gene uncertain. The CDR3 extends over 14 amino acids. V gave up 4 bases and J gave up 6 bases, with 15 bases separating them. Germline V lookup: CDR1 SNHLY, CDR2 FYNNEI. CDR3: CASSVGQKRAEAFF. The CDR3 bases are TGTGCCAGCAGTGTTGGGCAGAAGAGGGCTGAAGCTTTCTTT.

The chain uses TRBV18 and TRBJ2-7, with D perhaps matching TRBD1 (5 bases). The CDR3 contains 14 residues. Germline assignment: CDR1 KGHSH and CDR2 LQKENI. V was cut by 0 bases and J by 4 bases, with 10 bases left in between. The CDR3 DNA sequence: TGTGCCAGCTCACCACCGGGGCCCCTGTACGAGCAGTACTTC. Its protein product is CASSPPGPLYEQYF. Full variable domain (outside the CDR3, taken from reference TRBV18 and TRBJ2-7): NAGVMQNPRHLVRRRGQEARLRCSPMKGHSHVYWYRQLPEEGLKFMVYLQKENIIDESGMPKERFSAEFPKEGPSILRIQQVVRGDSAAYFCASSPPGPLYEQYFGPGTRLTVT.

V and J are TRBV4-2 and TRBJ2-3; 14 nucleotides align to TRBD2. CDR3 size: 13 residues. V lost 3 bases and J lost 11; bases outside the gene matches: 1. Germline values: CDR1 LGHNA, CDR2 YNFKEQ. CDR3 amino acids: CASSQGLAGEQYF. CDR3 bases: TGTGCCAGCAGCCAGGGACTAGCGGGGGAGCAGTATTTT.

This clone turned up a few times. The V gene is TRBV7-2, the J gene TRBJ2-5; 11 bases agree with TRBD2. Trimming cost V 3 bases and J 1 base; bases outside gene matches: 10. Germline CDR1 SGHTA, CDR2 FQGNSA. The CDR3 sequence is 18 residues long. The CDR3 DNA is TGTGCCAGCAGCTTTTTGTGGGGTAGCGGGGGGGCCCAAGAGACCCAGTACTTC. It specifies CASSFLWGSGGAQETQYF.

The table lists this clone with a few counts. The J gene is TRBJ1-6, the V gene TRBV6-1; 9 bases align to TRBD1. The CDR3 has 15 amino acids. Germline assignment: CDR1 MNHNS and CDR2 SASEGT. V lost 6 bases to trimming and J lost 7 bases; unmatched junction nucleotides: 7. CDR3 residues: CASSPTGGPNSPLHF. CDR3 DNA: TGTGCCAGCAGCCCGACAGGGGGTCCGAATTCACCCCTCCACTTT.

This sequence joins TRBV27 and TRBJ2-2, with TRBD2 matching 14 bases. CDR1 and CDR2 (germline): MNHEY, SMNVEV (reference sequence). This CDR3 spans 18 amino acids. V was clipped by 5 bases and J by 5 bases; unmatched bases: 10. The CDR3 DNA reads TGTGCCAGCAGTGCCGAGGGACTAGCGGGAGTAAATACCGGGGAGCTGTTTTTT. Amino acids: CASSAEGLAGVNTGELFF.

The rearrangement uses TRBV28 and TRBJ1-3; 7 bases align to TRBD1. The CDR3 totals 14 residues. V lost 6 bases, J lost 0 bases, and 2 bases stayed unmatched. CDR1 MDHEN and CDR2 SYDVKM come from the germline V gene. The CDR3: CASRGGSSGNTIYF. CDR3 sequence (DNA): TGTGCCAGCAGAGGGGGCAGCTCTGGAAACACCATATATTTT.